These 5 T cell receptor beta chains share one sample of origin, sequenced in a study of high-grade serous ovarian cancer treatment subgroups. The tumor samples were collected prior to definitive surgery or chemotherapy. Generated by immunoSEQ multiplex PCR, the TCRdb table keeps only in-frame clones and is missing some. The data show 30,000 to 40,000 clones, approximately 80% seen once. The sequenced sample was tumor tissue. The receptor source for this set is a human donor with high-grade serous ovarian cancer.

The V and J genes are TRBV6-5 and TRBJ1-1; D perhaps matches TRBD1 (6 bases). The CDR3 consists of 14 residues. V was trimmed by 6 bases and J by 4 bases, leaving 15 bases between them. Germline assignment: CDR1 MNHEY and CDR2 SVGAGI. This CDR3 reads CASSRQGGSTEAFF. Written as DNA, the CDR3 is TGTGCCAGCAGCAGGCAAGGGGGAAGCACTGAAGCTTTCTTT.

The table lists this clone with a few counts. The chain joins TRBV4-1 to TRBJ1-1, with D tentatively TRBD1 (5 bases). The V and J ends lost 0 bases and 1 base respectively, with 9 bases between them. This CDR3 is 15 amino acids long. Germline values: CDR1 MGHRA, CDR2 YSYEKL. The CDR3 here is CASSQEGAANTEAFF. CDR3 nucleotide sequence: TGCGCCAGCAGCCAAGAAGGGGCGGCGAACACTGAAGCTTTCTTT.

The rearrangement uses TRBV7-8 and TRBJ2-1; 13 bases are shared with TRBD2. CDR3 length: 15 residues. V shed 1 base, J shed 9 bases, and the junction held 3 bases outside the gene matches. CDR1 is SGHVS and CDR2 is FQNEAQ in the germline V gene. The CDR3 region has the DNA TGTGCCAGCAGCTTAGAAGGGACTAGCGGGATTGAGCAGTTCTTC. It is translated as CASSLEGTSGIEQFF.

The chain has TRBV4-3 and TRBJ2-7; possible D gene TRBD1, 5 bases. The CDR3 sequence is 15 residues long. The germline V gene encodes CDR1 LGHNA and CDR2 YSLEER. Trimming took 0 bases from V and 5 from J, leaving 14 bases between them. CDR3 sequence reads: CASSQEVGRADEQYF. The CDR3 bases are TGCGCCAGCAGCCAAGAGGTCGGCAGGGCCGACGAGCAGTACTTC.

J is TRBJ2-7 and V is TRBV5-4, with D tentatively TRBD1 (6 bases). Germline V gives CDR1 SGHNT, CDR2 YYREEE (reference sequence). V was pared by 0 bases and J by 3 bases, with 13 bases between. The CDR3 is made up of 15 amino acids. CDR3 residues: CASSLDQGKGYEQYF. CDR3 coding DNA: TGTGCCAGCAGCTTGGATCAGGGGAAAGGCTACGAGCAGTACTTC. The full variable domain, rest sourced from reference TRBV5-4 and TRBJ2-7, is ETGVTQSPTHLIKTRGQQVTLRCSSQSGHNTVSWYQQALGQGPQFIFQYYREEENGRGNFPPRFSGLQFPNYSSELNVNALELDDSALYLCASSLDQGKGYEQYFGPGTRLTVT.